This T cell receptor beta chain comes out of a study of CD8+CD57+ T cells in acquired aplastic anemia. Whole-study context: CD4+ and CD8+ cells, once sorted, gave DNA averaging roughly 3 ug. Findings and limits, study-wide: No significant difference in CD8+ Simpson's diversity was found between patients and controls.

Comment on this clonotype: The target antigen is unknown.

Germline V gene lookup returns CDR1 SNHLY and CDR2 FYNNEI. Between the trimmed V and J ends, which lost 8 bases and 1 base, there was a span of 11 bases. This CDR3 comprises 13 residues. The study profiled TCR beta VDJ and CDR3 using genomic DNA as template. TCRdb re-derived calls from the reads in MiXCR, one entry per CDR3 protein. The sample consists of some 220,000 distinct CDR3 sequences, almost 35% of them appearing once. The chain joins TRBV2 to TRBJ1-2; D might be TRBD1 (6 bases). Sequencing input: sorted CD4+, CD8+, or CD8+CD57+ T cells (not recorded which) from PBMCs. The TCR was taken from a human donor in good health, serving as a control. The CDR3 sequence: CASHRDHNYGYTF. CDR3 bases: TGTGCCAGCCACAGGGACCATAACTATGGCTACACCTTC.